The 5 T cell receptor beta chains below all came from one sample that was sequenced in a study of early T cells in non-severe SARS-CoV-2 infection. TCRdb processed the 5' RACE reads anew with MiXCR; each CDR3 protein has one entry. The table records roughly 81,000 distinct CDR3 sequences, about 6% of them present only once. Sequenced material: whole blood. All receptors derive from an adult who was a healthcare worker with PCR-confirmed SARS-CoV-2 infection or an uninfected control (not recorded which).

This chain uses TRBV7-9 with TRBJ2-1; a possible D gene is TRBD2 (6 bases). Trimming cost V 5 bases and J 9 bases, with 14 bases left between them. From germline, CDR1 is SEHNR and CDR2 FQNEAQ (reference sequence). The CDR3 loop spans 13 amino acids. The CDR3 region is CASSDGTFREQFF. The CDR3 DNA is TGTGCCAGCAGCGACGGGACTTTCCGTGAGCAGTTCTTC.

A few counts support this clonotype. V gene TRBV14 combines with J gene TRBJ1-6; D remains ambiguous. V was clipped by 0 bases and J by 9 bases, with 9 bases between them. The germline V gene encodes CDR1 SGHDN and CDR2 FVKESK. This CDR3 has 14 residues. CDR3 region: CASSQESVLSPLHF. Here the CDR3 DNA reads TGTGCCAGCAGCCAAGAGTCAGTTCTTTCACCCCTCCACTTT.

This clonotype turned up a few times. The chain employs TRBV12-3 or TRBV12-4 and TRBJ2-7; no clear D gene. V was pared by 3 bases and J by 4 bases, with 4 bases between. The CDR3 consists of 11 residues. The DNA for the CDR3 is TGTGCCAGCAGTTTGCAGTACGAGCAGTACTTC. It translates to CASSLQYEQYF.

This clonotype was seen repeatedly, ten times or more. V usage is TRBV7-2 and J usage is TRBJ2-3; TRBD2 matches at 9 bases. CDR1 and CDR2 (germline): SGHTA, FQGNSA. With V trimmed by 1 base and J by 6 bases, 2 bases remained unmatched. This CDR3 is 14 amino acids long. CDR3 protein: CASSLGSGSDTQYF. DNA of the CDR3: TGTGCCAGCAGCTTAGGTAGCGGGAGTGATACGCAGTATTTT.

The rearrangement links TRBV10-3 to TRBJ2-1; D perhaps matches TRBD2 (5 bases). CDR3 length: 16 residues. V lost 0 bases and J lost 1, with 10 bases in between. Germline V gives CDR1 ENHRY, CDR2 SYGVKD. CDR3 protein: CAISESGRASYNEQFF. The DNA of the CDR3 is TGTGCCATCAGTGAGTCCGGGCGGGCGTCCTACAATGAGCAGTTCTTC.